The clone carrying this TCR beta chain was seen a few times. Its antigen is not known. The data derive from a study of T cells after yellow fever vaccination. Turning to the study itself: It was SMART-Seq v4 Ultra Low Input that prepared the fractions with low cell numbers. Points from the study as a whole: Shared CD4/CD8 clonotypes were a small share, likely from convergent recombination. Clones that expanded after primary vaccination mostly reappeared after the booster (roughly 96% CD4, approximately 87% CD8).

As TCR cDNA was made by 5'RACE template switching, a universal primer site and UMIs were added. TCRdb independently ran MiXCR on the 5' RACE reads; one entry per CDR3 protein. The sample lists around 590,000 distinct CDR3 sequences, 9% to 15% occurring once. This CDR3 contains 16 residues. CDR1 is MNHEY and CDR2 is SVGAGI in the germline V gene. V lost 2 bases and J lost 5, with 19 bases in between. The TCR sequence derives from a man aged 25 to 40 who received the YFV17D yellow fever vaccine. Material: PBMCs, obtained on the day of the yellow fever booster vaccination. The chain is built from TRBV6-5 and TRBJ2-7; no reliable D call. The CDR3 region has the DNA TGTGCCAGCAGTTACCTCCTACTGCCGGTTGGTCACGAGCAGTACTTC. Amino acids: CASSYLLLPVGHEQYF.